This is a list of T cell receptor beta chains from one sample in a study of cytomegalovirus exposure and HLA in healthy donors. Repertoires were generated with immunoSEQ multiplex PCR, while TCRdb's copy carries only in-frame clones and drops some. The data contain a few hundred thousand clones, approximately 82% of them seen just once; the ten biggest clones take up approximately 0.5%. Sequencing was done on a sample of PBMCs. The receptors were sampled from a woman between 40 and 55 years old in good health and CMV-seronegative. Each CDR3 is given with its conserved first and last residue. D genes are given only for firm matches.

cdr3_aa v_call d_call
CASSALHAGQTEAFF TRBV6-1 -
CASRDGSVAGGYTF TRBV5-4 -
CASSSPSGGPSNSYNEQFF TRBV2 TRBD2
CASSEETSPGANVLTF TRBV9 TRBD2
CASSAGGFDSPLHF TRBV28 -
CASSSPIPTRLGTEAFF TRBV11-2 -
CASSVGRGGRFEQYF TRBV9 TRBD2
CASSLDSSTPVGGYTF TRBV5-1 -
CASSETWDYGYTF TRBV2 -
CASSYKTGPMNTEAFF TRBV5-8 -
CASSPGGGGATGELFF TRBV5-4 TRBD2
CASSIGGESEAFF TRBV19 -
CASSHRLAGGAPPDTQYF TRBV4-2 TRBD2
CASSEAGATYNSPLHF TRBV6-1 -
CASSPVPGQASSSPLHF TRBV11-3 TRBD1
CASSYQGAANEKLFF TRBV6-5 TRBD1
CASRPDRAVTYEQYF TRBV5-1 TRBD1
CASSRTGEGNQPQHF TRBV6-1 TRBD1
CASSYSGGPYNEQFF TRBV19 TRBD2
CASSDRQGVQPQHF TRBV6-1 TRBD1
CASSLTRQGYGYTF TRBV6-5 -
CASSVDPAGTGELFF TRBV9 -
CASSFRPPRGVNQPQHF TRBV5-6 -
CASSQGTGRVNQPQHF TRBV4-1 TRBD1
CAISGTSGGATDTQYF TRBV10-3 TRBD2
CASSLDWGGGEQFF TRBV5-1 TRBD2
CASRRGWRGPPNSPLHF TRBV11-2 -
CASSYASYQETQYF TRBV6-5 -
CASSLTGTIYQPQHF TRBV27 TRBD1
CSAGTNLSEQFF TRBV29-1 TRBD2
CASSLVITGELFF TRBV11-3 -
CASSPGTSGGETQYF TRBV27 TRBD2
CATSRGGTGGIWYF TRBV15 TRBD1
CASSSTGSNQPQHF TRBV7-9 TRBD1
CASSRQGDEQYF TRBV5-4 TRBD1
CAISGQGMNTEAFF TRBV10-3 TRBD1
CASLGQGVIYEQYF TRBV28 TRBD1
CASSNGDEQYF TRBV5-7 -
CASSPGRGNQPQHF TRBV18 -
CASSPTDSNQPQHF TRBV6-6 -
CASSATGAGNTIYF TRBV6-1 -
CASSVEGANYEQYF TRBV9 -
CASSLTGPETQYF TRBV7-8 TRBD1
CASSQDWGGNSPLHF TRBV14 -
CAIRAGSNEKLFF TRBV10-3 -
CASSIRPGDEQFF TRBV7-3 -